This record covers a single T cell receptor (beta chain). Its antigen is unidentified. Reanalyzing the 5' RACE reads, TCRdb keeps one entry per CDR3 protein, without DNA. The listing contains some 340,000 distinct CDR3 sequences. This specimen belongs to a study of T cells expressing NK-cell markers. Findings and limits, study-wide: Once again these clonotypes came out on top in the CD3+CD56-NKG2C+ fraction of a few donors.

Germline V gene data show CDR1 as SGHRS and CDR2 as YFSETQ. This CDR3 is built from 16 residues. Sequenced input: blood T cells: a sorted CD56 or NKG2C T cell subset, CD4+ or CD8+ T cells, or bulk PBMC T cells (not recorded which). The V gene is TRBV5-1, the J gene TRBJ2-3; TCRdb's D call, TRBD2, is unchecked because there is no DNA. This clonotype was sampled from a man aged 18-69 years in good health. CDR3 sequence: CASSVGLAGGTDTQYF.